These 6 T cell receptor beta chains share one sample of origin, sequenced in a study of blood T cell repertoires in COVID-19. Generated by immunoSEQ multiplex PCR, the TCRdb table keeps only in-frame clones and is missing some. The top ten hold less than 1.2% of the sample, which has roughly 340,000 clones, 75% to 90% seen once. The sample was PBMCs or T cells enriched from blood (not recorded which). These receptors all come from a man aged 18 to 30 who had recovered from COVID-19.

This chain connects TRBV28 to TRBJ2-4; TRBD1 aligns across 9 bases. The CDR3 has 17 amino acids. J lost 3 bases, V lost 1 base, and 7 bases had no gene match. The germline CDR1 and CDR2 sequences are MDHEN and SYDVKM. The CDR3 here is CASSLSFGTGNKNIQYF. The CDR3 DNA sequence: TGTGCCAGCAGTTTATCCTTCGGGACAGGGAACAAAAACATTCAGTACTTC.

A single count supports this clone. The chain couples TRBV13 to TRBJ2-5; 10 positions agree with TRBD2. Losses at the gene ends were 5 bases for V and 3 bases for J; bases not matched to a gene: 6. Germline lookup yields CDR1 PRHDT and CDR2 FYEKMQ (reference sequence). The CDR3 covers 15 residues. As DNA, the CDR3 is TGTGCCAGCAGCCAGCACGGACTAGCGGAAGAGACCCAGTACTTC. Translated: CASSQHGLAEETQYF.

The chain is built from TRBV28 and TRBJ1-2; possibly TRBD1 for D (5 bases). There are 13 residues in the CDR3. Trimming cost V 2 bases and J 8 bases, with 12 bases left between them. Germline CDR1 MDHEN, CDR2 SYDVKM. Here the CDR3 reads CASSLPPTGGYTF. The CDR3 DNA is TGTGCCAGCAGTTTACCCCCAACAGGCGGCTACACCTTC.

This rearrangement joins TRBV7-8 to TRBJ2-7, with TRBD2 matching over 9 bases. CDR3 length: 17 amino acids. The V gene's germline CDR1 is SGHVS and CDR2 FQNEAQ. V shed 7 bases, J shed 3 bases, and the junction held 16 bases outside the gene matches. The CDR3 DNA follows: TGTGCCAGCACCAGAGGGGCAGCGGGAGGTGGGGACTACGAGCAGTACTTC. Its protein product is CASTRGAAGGGDYEQYF.

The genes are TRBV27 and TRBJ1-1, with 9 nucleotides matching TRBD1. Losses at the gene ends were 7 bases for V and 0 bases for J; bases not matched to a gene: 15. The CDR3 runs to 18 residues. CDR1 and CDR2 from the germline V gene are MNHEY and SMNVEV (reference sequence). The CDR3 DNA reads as TGTGCCAGCAACCCCACCGACATACAGGGGGCTTTGAACACTGAAGCTTTCTTT. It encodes CASNPTDIQGALNTEAFF.

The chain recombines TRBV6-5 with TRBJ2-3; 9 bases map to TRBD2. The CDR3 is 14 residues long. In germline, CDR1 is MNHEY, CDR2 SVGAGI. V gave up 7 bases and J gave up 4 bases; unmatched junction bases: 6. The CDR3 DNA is TGTGCCAGCAACCCGACTAGCGGTTCAGATACGCAGTATTTT. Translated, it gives CASNPTSGSDTQYF.